The 18 T cell receptor beta chains in this list originate from one sample, sequenced in a study of shared clonotypes between healthy human individuals (TCRdb year 2020). The protocol used for the library was the immunoSEQ multiplex PCR assay. TCRdb limited this immuneACCESS table to in-frame rearrangements with V and J called. A share of clones is missing; checked studies link under half to unresolved V genes, and the rest is unexplained. The sample profile shows around 330,000 clones; around two thirds of them were found once. About 9.3% of the sample is taken by the ten largest. The specimen was memory CD4+ T cells sorted from blood. What the cell subset or site label conveys for this sample: CD45RA-negative fraction. The receptors come from a man aged 30-40 years in good health.

This chain joins TRBV6-1 and TRBJ1-2, with 8 bases lining up with TRBD1. CDR1 is MNHNS, CDR2 SASEGT, per germline. Losses at the gene ends were 5 bases for V and 5 bases for J; bases not matched to a gene: 10. The CDR3 has 15 amino acids. The CDR3 bases are TGTGCCAGCAGTCGGGACAGGACTATGGGGTATGGCTACACCTTC. Its protein is CASSRDRTMGYGYTF.

This clone has a handful of counts. The CDR3 is CASGLLERADQTNTEAFF. Written as DNA, the CDR3 is TGTGCTAGTGGTTTGCTTGAGAGGGCTGATCAAACCAACACTGAAGCTTTCTTT. The chain carries TRBV12-5 and TRBJ1-1; D ambiguous. Trimming pared 2 bases from V and 2 bases from J, leaving 21 bases between. Looked up from germline, CDR1 is LGHNT and CDR2 is FRNRAP. CDR3 length: 18 amino acids.

This clone was seen only a few times. The V and J genes are TRBV10-3 and TRBJ2-3; TRBD2 matches 15 bases. The CDR3 is 18 residues long. The V gene end was trimmed by 5 bases and the J gene end by 4 bases; junction bases not matched to a gene: 10. Germline-derived CDR1 and CDR2 are ENHRY and SYGVKD. The CDR3 DNA sequence: TGTGCCATCAGTTTTGCCGGGACTAGCGGGAGGATGGCAGATACGCAGTATTTT. It codes for CAISFAGTSGRMADTQYF.

Comments on this clone: Within the sample, other DNA sequences also encode this same CDR3. V usage is TRBV5-1 and J usage is TRBJ2-3; no clear D gene. The germline gives CDR1 SGHRS, CDR2 YFSETQ. V was pared by 0 bases and J by 0 bases, with 5 bases between. This CDR3 is built from 14 residues. DNA for the CDR3: TGCGCCAGCAGCTTGGGCGGTAGCACAGATACGCAGTATTTT. Its protein is CASSLGGSTDTQYF.

The chain employs TRBV6-1 and TRBJ1-5; D perhaps matches TRBD1 (6 bases). The V end lost 5 bases, the J end lost 2 bases, and 10 bases lay between the germline ends. Germline loops: CDR1 MNHNS, CDR2 SASEGT. This CDR3 is 14 amino acids long. CDR3 loop: CASSFAGGNQPQHF. In DNA, the CDR3 is TGTGCCAGCAGTTTTGCAGGGGGCAATCAGCCCCAGCATTTT.

The CDR3 protein is CASSPLGDLAGGVQETQYF. CDR3 DNA sequence: TGTGCCAGCAGCCCGTTGGGGGATTTAGCGGGAGGCGTTCAAGAGACCCAGTACTTC. The chain is built from TRBV5-6 and TRBJ2-5, with 10 bases matching TRBD2. The CDR3 contains 19 residues. V dropped 4 bases and J dropped 2; count of bases not matched to a gene: 17. Germline CDR1 SGHDT, CDR2 YYEEEE.

This chain links TRBV2 with TRBJ2-2; TRBD1 matches at 8 bases. The germline V gene has CDR1 SNHLY and CDR2 FYNNEI. CDR3 length equals 14 residues. With 9 bases clipped from V and 5 bases from J, the junction kept 8 bases outside the gene matches. The CDR3 DNA is TGTGCCAGTTGTGGGACAGGCGTTACCGGGGAGCTGTTTTTT. Translated: CASCGTGVTGELFF.

About this clone: The identical CDR3 is also encoded by other nucleotide sequences in the sample. The gene calls are TRBV6-5 and TRBJ2-1, with 10 bases aligning to TRBD1. The CDR3 is 13 amino acids. Germline CDR1 MNHEY, CDR2 SVGAGI. Germline trimming cut 6 bases from V and 6 bases from J; bases unmatched to any gene: 2. The CDR3 DNA follows: TGTGCCAGCAGCCGGACAGGGGGCAATGAGCAGTTCTTC. Amino acid sequence: CASSRTGGNEQFF.

This chain links TRBV20-1 with TRBJ2-7; D is unclear. CDR1 and CDR2 from the germline V gene are DFQATT and SNEGSKA (reference sequence). CDR3 length: 9 amino acids. Trimming shortened V by 6 bases and J by 6 bases, and 6 bases separated the two germline ends. The CDR3 nucleotides are TGCAGTGCCAGCACCGAGCAGTACTTC. It specifies CSASTEQYF.

This clone was seen a few times. V is TRBV27 and J is TRBJ2-5, with 9 bases that match TRBD2. Germline trimming cut 5 bases from V and 2 bases from J; bases unmatched to any gene: 9. Germline V gene sequence: CDR1 MNHEY, CDR2 SMNVEV (reference sequence). The length of the CDR3 is 16 residues. The CDR3 DNA follows: TGTGCCAGCAGTCCACTACTAGCGGGCCGACAAGAGACCCAGTACTTC. This encodes CASSPLLAGRQETQYF.

This sequence joins TRBV29-1 and TRBJ2-3; D ambiguous. Trimming cost V 7 bases and J 2 bases, with 16 bases left between them. Per germline, CDR1 SQVTM and CDR2 ANQGSEA. CDR3 length: 14 residues. The CDR3 DNA reads as TGCAGCGCGCCTCTGCGAGATCACACAGATACGCAGTATTTT. Residues: CSAPLRDHTDTQYF.

V and J are TRBV19 and TRBJ1-5; 7 positions match TRBD1. The CDR3 loop spans 18 amino acids. With 5 bases clipped from V and 2 bases from J, the junction kept 15 bases outside the gene matches. Germline V CDR1 and CDR2: LNHDA, SQIVND (reference sequence). CDR3 sequence: CASSSRRGRGSGNQPQHF. In DNA form, the CDR3 reads TGTGCCAGTAGTTCGAGAAGGGGCAGGGGGTCTGGCAATCAGCCCCAGCATTTT.

This chain connects TRBV10-3 to TRBJ1-1; the D gene is possibly TRBD1 (6 bases). V lost 7 bases and J lost 1, with 13 bases in between. Germline V CDR1 and CDR2: ENHRY, SYGVKD. This CDR3 has 14 amino acids. CDR3 in DNA: TGTGCCATCAACCCGTTAGGGGGGAACACTGAAGCTTTCTTT. Translated, it gives CAINPLGGNTEAFF.

The genes are TRBV18 and TRBJ2-5; 12 positions agree with TRBD1. Losses at the gene ends were 6 bases for V and 5 bases for J; bases not matched to a gene: 4. There are 14 residues in the CDR3. Germline CDR1 is KGHSH and CDR2 is LQKENI. The CDR3 loop is CASSGTGGMETQYF. CDR3 coding DNA: TGTGCCAGCTCGGGGACAGGGGGCATGGAGACCCAGTACTTC.

The V and J genes are TRBV19 and TRBJ2-1, with 13 nucleotides matching TRBD2. The CDR3 runs 20 residues. With V trimmed by 2 bases and J by 5 bases, 15 bases remained unmatched. Germline V gene data show CDR1 as LNHDA and CDR2 as SQIVND (reference sequence). The CDR3, as DNA: TGTGCCAGTAGTATAATCTTCTCTCTTACTAGCGGGAGGGCCCACAATGAGCAGTTCTTC. It translates to CASSIIFSLTSGRAHNEQFF.

V is TRBV15 and J is TRBJ2-2; D uncertain. Per germline, CDR1 LNHNV and CDR2 YYDKDF (reference sequence). V lost 4 bases, J lost 0 bases, and 9 bases lay in between. The CDR3 runs 15 residues. CDR3 sequence (DNA): TGTGCCACCAGCACTGGCAGTACGAACACCGGGGAGCTGTTTTTT. Its protein is CATSTGSTNTGELFF.

This chain uses TRBV2 with TRBJ1-2; a possible D gene is TRBD1 (5 bases). The ends were cut back, 5 bases at V and 4 bases at J, with 8 bases in the middle. Germline-derived CDR1 and CDR2 are SNHLY and FYNNEI. The CDR3 is 12 amino acids. CDR3 residues: CASSTGVYGYTF. The CDR3 DNA reads TGTGCCAGCAGTACAGGTGTCTATGGCTACACCTTC. The variable domain in full, with the rest retrieved from reference TRBV2 and TRBJ1-2, is EPEVTQTPSHQVTQMGQEVILRCVPISNHLYFYWYRQILGQKVEFLVSFYNNEISEKSEIFDDQFSVERPDGSNFTLKIRSTKLEDSAMYFCASSTGVYGYTFGSGTRLTVV.

The chain combines TRBV7-2 with TRBJ2-7; D is uncertain. The CDR3 has 14 residues. V was shortened by 0 bases and J by 2 bases, with 8 bases between the two germline ends. Germline loops: CDR1 SGHTA, CDR2 FQGNSA. The CDR3 nucleotides are TGTGCCAGCAGCTTAGCCTATGGCACCTACGAGCAGTACTTC. Its protein product is CASSLAYGTYEQYF.